The T cell receptor beta chain under discussion was sequenced for a study of a mutant IDH1 vaccine in newly diagnosed glioma. V lost 4 bases to trimming and J lost 1 base, with 11 bases between them. The CDR3 sequence is 14 residues long. In germline, CDR1 is KGHSH, CDR2 LQKENI. Stated time point: week 5, during vaccination. A single vaccine dose contained 300 ug of mutant IDH1 20-mer peptide, and topical imiquimod was used with it. The astrocytomas were IDH1-mutant, ATRX-negative, and WHO grade 3 or 4. TCRdb's copy holds only in-frame clones and misses some; the assay was immunoSEQ multiplex PCR. The profile shows around 52,000 clones, approximately 78% of them singletons. The sample holds one count of this clone. Its cognate antigen is unknown.

The clonotype was recovered from a woman aged 40 to 49 with glioma. The J gene is TRBJ2-7, the V gene TRBV18; tentatively, D is TRBD1 (5 bases). Sample: PBMCs, taken from a glioma patient whose treatment included an IDH1 peptide vaccine. The chain's CDR3 is CASSLPGQSYEQYF. The CDR3 DNA is TGTGCCAGCTCACTCCCCGGACAATCCTACGAGCAGTACTTC.